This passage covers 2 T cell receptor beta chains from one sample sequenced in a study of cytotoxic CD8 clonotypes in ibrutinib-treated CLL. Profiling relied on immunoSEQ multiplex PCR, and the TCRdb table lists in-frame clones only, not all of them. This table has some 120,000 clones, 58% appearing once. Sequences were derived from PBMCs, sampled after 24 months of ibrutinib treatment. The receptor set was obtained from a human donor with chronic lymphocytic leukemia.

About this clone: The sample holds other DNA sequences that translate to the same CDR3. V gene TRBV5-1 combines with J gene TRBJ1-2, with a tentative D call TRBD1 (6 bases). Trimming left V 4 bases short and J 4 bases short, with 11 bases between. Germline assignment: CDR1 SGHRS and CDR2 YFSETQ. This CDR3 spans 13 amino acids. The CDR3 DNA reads TGCGCCAGCAGCCCGGACAGCCCCTATGGCTACACCTTC. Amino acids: CASSPDSPYGYTF.

CDR3 coding DNA: TGTGCCAGCAGTCTTATGGGCAATCAGCCCCAGCATTTT. It is translated as CASSLMGNQPQHF. The chain links TRBV7-9 to TRBJ1-5; D uncertain. Per the germline V gene, CDR1 is SEHNR and CDR2 is FQNEAQ (reference sequence). The CDR3 covers 13 residues. V lost 6 bases to trimming and J lost 2 bases, with 8 bases between them.